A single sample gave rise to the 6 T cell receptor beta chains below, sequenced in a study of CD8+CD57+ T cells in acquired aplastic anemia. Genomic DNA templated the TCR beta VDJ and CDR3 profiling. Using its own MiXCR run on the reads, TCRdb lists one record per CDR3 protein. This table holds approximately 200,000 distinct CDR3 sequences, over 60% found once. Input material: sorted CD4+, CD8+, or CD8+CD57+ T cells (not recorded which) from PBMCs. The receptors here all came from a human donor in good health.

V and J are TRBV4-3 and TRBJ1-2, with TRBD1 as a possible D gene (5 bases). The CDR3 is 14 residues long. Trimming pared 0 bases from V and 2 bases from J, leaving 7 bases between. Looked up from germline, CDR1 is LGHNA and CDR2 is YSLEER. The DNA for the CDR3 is TGCGCCAGCAGCCAAGAGGGGGGGAACTATGGCTACACCTTC. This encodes CASSQEGGNYGYTF.

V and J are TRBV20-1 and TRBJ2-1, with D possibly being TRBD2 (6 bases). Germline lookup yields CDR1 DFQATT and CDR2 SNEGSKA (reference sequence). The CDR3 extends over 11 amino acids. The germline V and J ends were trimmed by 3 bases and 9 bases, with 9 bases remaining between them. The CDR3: CSARRGGEQFF. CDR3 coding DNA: TGCAGTGCTAGGCGGGGAGGTGAGCAGTTCTTC.

For the CDR3, the DNA is TGTGCCAGCAGCTTCACTAAGACGGATGAAAAACTGTTTTTT. This encodes CASSFTKTDEKLFF. The chain couples TRBV7-9 to TRBJ1-4; D is ambiguous. Germline assignment: CDR1 SEHNR and CDR2 FQNEAQ (reference sequence). This CDR3 spans 14 amino acids. Trimming took 3 bases from V and 6 from J, leaving 11 bases between them.

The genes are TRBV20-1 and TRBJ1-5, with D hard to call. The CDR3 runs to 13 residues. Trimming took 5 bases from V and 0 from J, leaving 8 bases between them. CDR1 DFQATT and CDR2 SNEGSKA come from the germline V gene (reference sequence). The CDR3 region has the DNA TGCAGTGCTGTGGGAAATAGCAATCAGCCCCAGCATTTT. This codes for CSAVGNSNQPQHF.

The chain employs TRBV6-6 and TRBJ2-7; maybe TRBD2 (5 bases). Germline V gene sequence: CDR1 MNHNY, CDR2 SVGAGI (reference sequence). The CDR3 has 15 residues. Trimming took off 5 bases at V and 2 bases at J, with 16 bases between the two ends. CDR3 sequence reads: CASSPGVGSPYEQYF. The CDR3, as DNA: TGTGCCAGCAGTCCCGGTGTGGGGAGCCCCTACGAGCAGTACTTC.

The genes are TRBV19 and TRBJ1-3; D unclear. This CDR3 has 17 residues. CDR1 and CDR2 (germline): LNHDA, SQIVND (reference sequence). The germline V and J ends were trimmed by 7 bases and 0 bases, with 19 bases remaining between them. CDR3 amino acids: CASTLDGRLSSGNTIYF. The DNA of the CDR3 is TGTGCCAGTACCCTGGACGGGCGGCTGAGCTCTGGAAACACCATATATTTT.